The text below deals with one TCR beta chain. This record belongs to a study of blood T cell repertoires in COVID-19. Study-wide context: Samples of COVID-19 (acute and convalescent) were obtained from the United States, Italy and Spain.

As processed by the authors: Reference gene primer amplification in the assay estimated nucleated cell counts. Clones were sequenced by immunoSEQ multiplex PCR, and TCRdb holds only the in-frame ones, with some missing. V, J and clone size are those of that table, while D and trimming were read from the DNA. The profile covers 400,000 to 550,000 clones, with roughly 89% appearing a single time and approximately 4.5% taken by the ten largest. This CDR3 is 14 amino acids long. Germline CDR1 LGHDT, CDR2 YNNKEL (reference sequence). V shed 4 bases, J shed 2 bases, and the junction held 0 bases outside the gene matches.

The J gene is TRBJ2-5, the V gene TRBV3-1 (or the pseudogene TRBV3-2); 11 bases are shared with TRBD2. Material: peripheral blood. This sequence originates from a woman in her thirties with acute or convalescent COVID-19. CDR3 sequence reads: CASSRLAGQETQYF. In DNA form, the CDR3 reads TGTGCCAGCAGCCGACTAGCGGGGCAAGAGACCCAGTACTTC.